This T cell receptor (beta chain) was retrieved from a study of blood T cell repertoires in COVID-19. The CDR3 runs 15 residues. As handled by the study authors: For nucleated cells, counts were estimated from reference gene primer amplification. Data came from immunoSEQ multiplex PCR; TCRdb stores just in-frame clones and leaves some out. The V and J calls and clone size were taken over from that table, and D and trimming were inferred from the DNA. The table has a few hundred thousand clones, approximately 88% seen once. The sequence derives from a woman aged 65 to 85 with COVID-19, enrolled during active disease. Sequenced sample: peripheral blood. The V and J genes are TRBV21-1 and TRBJ2-7; the DNA was not used to check the table's D call, TRBD2. TRBV21-1 is a recognized pseudogene. Here the CDR3 DNA reads TGTGCCAGCAGCGCCCGACTAGCGGCCTCCTACGAGCAGTACTTC. Residues: CASSARLAASYEQYF.